The 27 T cell receptor beta chains given below trace back to one sample, sequenced in a study of shared clonotypes between healthy human individuals. The protocol was immunoSEQ multiplex PCR, while the TCRdb copy is restricted to in-frame clones and leaves out a portion. The sample holds 2 million to 2.5 million clones, 85% to 95% seen once. The source material was naive CD4+ T cells from PBMCs. Subset defined: CD45RA+ positively selected. These receptors were obtained from a young man in good health. Some clones in this sample may be carry-over from other donors' samples.

This clone was detected once. Other DNA sequences in the sample encode the same CDR3. The V gene is TRBV5-4, the J gene TRBJ2-1, with 7 nucleotides matching TRBD2. The trim removed 0 bases at V and 7 bases at J, leaving 4 bases unmatched. CDR3 length: 14 residues. The germline gives CDR1 SGHNT, CDR2 YYREEE (reference sequence). This CDR3 reads CASSLAGGGNEQFF. The CDR3, as DNA: TGTGCCAGCAGCTTGGCGGGGGGAGGGAATGAGCAGTTCTTC. Based on the CDR3 plus reference TRBV5-4 and TRBJ2-1, the full variable domain is ETGVTQSPTHLIKTRGQQVTLRCSSQSGHNTVSWYQQALGQGPQFIFQYYREEENGRGNFPPRFSGLQFPNYSSELNVNALELDDSALYLCASSLAGGGNEQFFGPGTRLTVL.

The chain employs TRBV5-1 and TRBJ2-2; TRBD2 matches at 7 bases. CDR3 length: 15 residues. Germline assignment: CDR1 SGHRS and CDR2 YFSETQ. V gave up 4 bases and J gave up 2 bases; unmatched junction bases: 5. The CDR3 DNA reads as TGCGCCAGCAGCATCGGGAGGATCAACACCGGGGAGCTGTTTTTT. Translating it yields CASSIGRINTGELFF.

This chain joins TRBV28 and TRBJ1-4; D uncertain. Germline V lookup: CDR1 MDHEN, CDR2 SYDVKM. V lost 8 bases and J lost 0, with 10 bases in between. The CDR3 is made up of 14 amino acids. This CDR3 reads CASRREPTNEKLFF. The DNA for the CDR3 is TGTGCCAGCCGCCGAGAGCCAACTAATGAAAAACTGTTTTTT.

The chain employs TRBV30 and TRBJ2-3; 11 bases agree with TRBD2. The CDR3 has 15 amino acids. Germline CDR1 is GTSNPN and CDR2 is SVGIG (reference sequence). V trimming: 7 bases; J trimming: 2 bases; junction bases outside the gene matches: 8. CDR3 sequence (DNA): TGTGCCTTAATTCTACTAGCGGGGGCCACAGATACGCAGTATTTT. This encodes CALILLAGATDTQYF.

The genes are TRBV6-6 and TRBJ1-5; D remains unclear. The CDR3 contains 15 residues. The germline gives CDR1 MNHNY, CDR2 SVGAGI (reference sequence). With 2 bases removed from V and 4 bases from J, the gap between germline ends came to 12 bases. CDR3 bases: TGTGCCAGCAGTTACCCCTGGGCAGCTAATCAGCCCCAGCATTTT. Translating it yields CASSYPWAANQPQHF.

The rearrangement uses TRBV7-3 and TRBJ2-7; perhaps TRBD1 as D (5 bases). Germline assignment: CDR1 SGHTA and CDR2 FQGTGA. The CDR3 covers 14 residues. V was trimmed by 5 bases and J by 2 bases, leaving 13 bases between them. The CDR3 loop is CASSPRTPAYEQYF. CDR3 in DNA: TGTGCCAGCAGCCCCCGGACACCCGCCTACGAGCAGTACTTC.

This clone has only a few counts. The identical CDR3 is also encoded by other nucleotide sequences in the sample. The chain combines TRBV6-5 with TRBJ1-1; no clear D. This CDR3 region has 13 residues. CDR1 and CDR2 from the germline V gene are MNHEY and SVGAGI. V was trimmed by 6 bases and J by 1 base, leaving 9 bases between them. The CDR3 DNA is TGTGCCAGCAGAAGGACGGCGAACACTGAAGCTTTCTTT. Residues: CASRRTANTEAFF.

The chain has TRBV30 and TRBJ2-1; 9 bases line up with TRBD2. The V segment lost 4 bases and the J segment 0 bases; nucleotides outside the gene matches: 10. Germline assignment: CDR1 GTSNPN and CDR2 SVGIG (reference sequence). The CDR3 spans 17 residues. The chain's CDR3 is CAWTFAGGEHSYNEQFF. In DNA form, the CDR3 reads TGTGCCTGGACTTTTGCGGGAGGGGAACACTCCTACAATGAGCAGTTCTTC. Looking up the rest from reference TRBV30 and TRBJ2-1 gives the full variable domain: SQTIHQWPATLVQPVGSPLSLECTVEGTSNPNLYWYRQAAGRGLQLLFYSVGIGQISSEVPQNLSASRPQDRQFILSSKKLLLSDSGFYLCAWTFAGGEHSYNEQFFGPGTRLTVL.

The chain recombines TRBV4-1 with TRBJ1-5; 8 bases fit TRBD1. V shed 0 bases and J 1 base; nucleotides not matched to a gene: 5. This CDR3 is built from 17 residues. CDR1 MGHRA and CDR2 YSYEKL come from the germline V gene. The CDR3 bases are TGCGCCAGCAGCCAAGATCGAACAGGGGGGAGCAATCAGCCCCAGCATTTT. This translates into CASSQDRTGGSNQPQHF.

The chain carries TRBV6-5 and TRBJ2-5; a possible D gene is TRBD1 (5 bases). The V gene's germline CDR1 is MNHEY and CDR2 SVGAGI. With 4 bases removed from V and 5 bases from J, the gap between germline ends came to 11 bases. The CDR3 totals 13 residues. The CDR3: CASSWGVSETQYF. DNA for the CDR3: TGTGCCAGCAGTTGGGGCGTCTCCGAGACCCAGTACTTC.

The rearrangement uses TRBV7-3 and TRBJ2-1, with 9 bases identical to TRBD2. The CDR3 spans 20 residues. Germline lookup yields CDR1 SGHTA and CDR2 FQGTGA. V was pared by 5 bases and J by 0 bases, with 17 bases of the junction left unmatched. The CDR3 bases are TGTGCCAGCAGCCCAGTACCGGCGCGGGAGGGAACCTTCTCCTACAATGAGCAGTTCTTC. This gives the protein CASSPVPAREGTFSYNEQFF.

In regard to this clone: The junction departs from germline at one end; a sequencing error may be responsible. The CDR3 loop is CASRDPTGGPVF. DNA of the CDR3: TGTGCCAGCAGAGACCCGACAGGGGGCCCTGTCTTC. This sequence joins TRBV2 and TRBJ2-7, with TRBD1 matching 10 bases. The CDR3 runs to 12 residues. Germline assignment: CDR1 SNHLY and CDR2 FYNNEI.

The chain recombines TRBV30 with TRBJ1-2; perhaps TRBD1 as D (5 bases). Germline V gene data show CDR1 as GTSNPN and CDR2 as SVGIG (reference sequence). The CDR3 totals 12 residues. DNA of the CDR3: TGTGCTTCAACAACGGGACCGCCGGGCTACACCTTC. This encodes CASTTGPPGYTF.

V gene TRBV2 combines with J gene TRBJ2-7; 14 bases agree with TRBD2. The CDR3 spans 15 residues. V lost 3 bases and J lost 6; bases outside the gene matches: 4. Germline V gene lookup returns CDR1 SNHLY and CDR2 FYNNEI. CDR3 bases: TGTGCCAGCAGTGATCTGGGACTAGCGGGAGCCGAGCAGTACTTC. Translation: CASSDLGLAGAEQYF.

Concerning this clone itself: The sample carries other DNA sequences with the same CDR3. This sequence joins TRBV7-9 and TRBJ2-7, with 9 bases lining up with TRBD2. V shed 1 base, J shed 2 bases, and the junction held 3 bases outside the gene matches. This CDR3 is 15 amino acids long. CDR1 is SEHNR and CDR2 is FQNEAQ in the germline V gene (reference sequence). The CDR3 bases are TGTGCCAGCAGCTTAGTAGTAGCGGGGGCCTACGAGCAGTACTTC. It codes for CASSLVVAGAYEQYF.

The chain recombines TRBV7-9 with TRBJ2-3; D is perhaps TRBD1 or TRBD2 (6 bases each). The CDR3 has 15 residues. Germline V lookup: CDR1 SEHNR, CDR2 FQNEAQ (reference sequence). The V end lost 0 bases, the J end lost 6 bases, and 13 bases lay between the germline ends. CDR3 protein: CASSLAGGGLDTQYF. In nucleotides, the CDR3 is TGTGCCAGCAGCTTAGCGGGGGGCGGTCTGGATACGCAGTATTTT.

This rearrangement joins TRBV5-1 to TRBJ1-4, with D hard to call. The CDR3 covers 14 residues. Germline V gene sequence: CDR1 SGHRS, CDR2 YFSETQ. V was pared by 0 bases and J by 5 bases, with 8 bases between. The CDR3 nucleotides read TGCGCCAGCAGCTTGGGCCGGATGAATGAAAAACTGTTTTTT. This gives the protein CASSLGRMNEKLFF.

This clone has only one observation. The genes are TRBV6-1 and TRBJ1-2; maybe TRBD1 (5 bases). V shed 6 bases and J shed 6 bases, with 14 bases lying between them. This CDR3 has 13 amino acids. The germline gives CDR1 MNHNS, CDR2 SASEGT. This chain's CDR3 is CASRPGLENGYTF. Written as DNA, the CDR3 is TGTGCCAGCAGACCGGGACTTGAGAATGGCTACACCTTC.

Of note for this clone: Other DNA sequences in the same sample also yield this CDR3. The chain uses TRBV30 and TRBJ1-5; no firm D call. The CDR3 is 12 residues long. The germline V gene encodes CDR1 GTSNPN and CDR2 SVGIG (reference sequence). Trimming took 0 bases from V and 4 from J, leaving 4 bases between them. The CDR3 DNA is TGTGCCTGGAGTGTAGGAAATCAGCCCCAGCATTTT. Protein product: CAWSVGNQPQHF.

V is TRBV29-1 and J is TRBJ1-2; a possible D gene is TRBD1 (5 bases). The CDR3 contains 14 residues. Germline values: CDR1 SQVTM, CDR2 ANQGSEA. V was shortened by 4 bases and J by 7 bases, with 19 bases between the two germline ends. CDR3 sequence reads: CSVGQGLKISGYTF. The CDR3 nucleotides read TGCAGCGTTGGGCAGGGTCTAAAGATTAGTGGCTACACCTTC.

The chain uses TRBV7-2 and TRBJ2-2; no clear D gene. This CDR3 is 16 amino acids long. V gave up 5 bases and J gave up 5 bases, with 18 bases separating them. Germline CDR1 SGHTA, CDR2 FQGNSA. This CDR3 reads CASSLDSGSGTGELFF. The CDR3 region has the DNA TGTGCCAGCAGCCTAGATAGTGGATCTGGAACCGGGGAGCTGTTTTTT.

V gene TRBV6-1 combines with J gene TRBJ2-1; 7 bases are a match to TRBD2. CDR1 is MNHNS and CDR2 is SASEGT in the germline V gene. J was trimmed by 3 bases and V by 4 bases; bases with no gene match: 3. CDR3 length equals 14 residues. CDR3 nucleotides: TGTGCCAGCAGTGCAATAGCGGGCTACAATGAGCAGTTCTTC. Protein sequence: CASSAIAGYNEQFF.

The chain joins TRBV6-5 to TRBJ2-7; maybe TRBD2 (5 bases). V was cut by 0 bases and J by 3 bases, with 12 bases left in between. The germline CDR1 and CDR2 sequences are MNHEY and SVGAGI. The CDR3 is made up of 15 amino acids. CDR3 protein: CASSYSHPSLYEQYF. Here the CDR3 DNA reads TGTGCCAGCAGTTACTCACATCCTAGCCTCTACGAGCAGTACTTC.

The chain is built from TRBV2 and TRBJ1-2, with unresolved D. The V end was cut by 3 bases, the J end by 4 bases, with 9 bases between. CDR3 length: 13 amino acids. Germline assignment: CDR1 SNHLY and CDR2 FYNNEI. The CDR3 DNA reads TGTGCCAGCAGTGACAGCGCTGGCTATGGCTACACCTTC. Its protein product is CASSDSAGYGYTF.

The chain is built from TRBV2 and TRBJ2-4, with TRBD2 as a possible D gene (5 bases). This CDR3 comprises 15 residues. Germline loops: CDR1 SNHLY, CDR2 FYNNEI. Trimming removed 5 bases at V and 8 bases at J, with 19 bases between. CDR3 DNA sequence: TGTGCCAGCAGTATTACAGAGGGAAAAGTGCACATTCAGTACTTC. It is translated as CASSITEGKVHIQYF.

This chain joins TRBV5-1 and TRBJ1-1; weak D call: TRBD1 (6 bases). CDR1 and CDR2 (germline): SGHRS, YFSETQ. CDR3 length equals 16 residues. V lost 3 bases and J 0 bases, leaving 15 bases between the germline ends. In DNA form, the CDR3 reads TGCGCCAGCAGCTCTTACAGGGCTGGGATGAACACTGAAGCTTTCTTT. Protein sequence: CASSSYRAGMNTEAFF.

The CDR3 coding sequence is TGTGCCAGTACCCCGGGACAGGGGTCCTACAATGAGCAGTTCTTC. This encodes CASTPGQGSYNEQFF. The V gene is TRBV19, the J gene TRBJ2-1; 10 bases fit TRBD1. V dropped 7 bases and J dropped 1; count of bases not matched to a gene: 4. This CDR3 spans 15 amino acids. Germline V CDR1 and CDR2: LNHDA, SQIVND (reference sequence).